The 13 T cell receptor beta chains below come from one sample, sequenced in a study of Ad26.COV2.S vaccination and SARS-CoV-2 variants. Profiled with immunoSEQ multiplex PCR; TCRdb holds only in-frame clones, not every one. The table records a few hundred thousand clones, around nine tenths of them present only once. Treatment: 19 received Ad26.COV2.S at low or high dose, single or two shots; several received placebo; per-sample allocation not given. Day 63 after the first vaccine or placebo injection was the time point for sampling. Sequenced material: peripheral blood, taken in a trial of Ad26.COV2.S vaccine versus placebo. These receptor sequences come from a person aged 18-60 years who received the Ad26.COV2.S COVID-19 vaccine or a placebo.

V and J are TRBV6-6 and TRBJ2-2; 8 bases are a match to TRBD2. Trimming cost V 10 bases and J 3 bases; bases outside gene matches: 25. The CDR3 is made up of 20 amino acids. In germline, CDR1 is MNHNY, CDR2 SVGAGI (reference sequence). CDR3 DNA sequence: TGTGCCACCAGCTATGGGGCGGGGGGCCACCTCGGTGTCGACACCGGGGAGCTGTTTTTT. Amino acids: CATSYGAGGHLGVDTGELFF.

The CDR3 DNA reads TGTGCCACCGCGGACGGGACTAACTATGGCTACACCTTC. Translating it yields CATADGTNYGYTF. The chain carries TRBV15 and TRBJ1-2, with D uncertain. V dropped 8 bases and J dropped 0 bases, with 10 bases sitting between them. Germline-derived CDR1 and CDR2 are LNHNV and YYDKDF (reference sequence). This CDR3 spans 13 amino acids.

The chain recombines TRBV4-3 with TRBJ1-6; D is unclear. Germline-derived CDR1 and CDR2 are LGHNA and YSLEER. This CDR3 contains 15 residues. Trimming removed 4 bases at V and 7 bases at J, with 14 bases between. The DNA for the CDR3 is TGCGCCAGCAGCCCCGAGCCGGACGCGAATTCACCCCTCCACTTT. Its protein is CASSPEPDANSPLHF.

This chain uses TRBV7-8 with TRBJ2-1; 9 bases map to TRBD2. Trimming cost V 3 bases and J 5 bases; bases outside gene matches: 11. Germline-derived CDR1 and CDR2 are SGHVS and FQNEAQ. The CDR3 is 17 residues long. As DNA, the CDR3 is TGTGCCAGCAGCTTGGGGCGGGGGGGCCGTGGCCACAATGAGCAGTTCTTC. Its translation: CASSLGRGGRGHNEQFF.

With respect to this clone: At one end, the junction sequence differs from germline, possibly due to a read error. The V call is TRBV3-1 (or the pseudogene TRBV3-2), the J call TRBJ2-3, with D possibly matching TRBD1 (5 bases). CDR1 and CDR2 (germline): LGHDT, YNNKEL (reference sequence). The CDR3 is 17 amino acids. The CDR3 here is CASSQDVSQGSTDTQYF. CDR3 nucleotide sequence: TGTGCCAGCAGTCAAGACGTAAGCCAGGGTAGCACAGATACGCAGTATTTT.

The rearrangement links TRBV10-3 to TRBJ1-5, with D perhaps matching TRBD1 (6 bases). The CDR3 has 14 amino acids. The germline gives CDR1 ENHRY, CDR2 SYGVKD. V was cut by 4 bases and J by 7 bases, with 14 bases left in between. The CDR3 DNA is TGTGCCATCAGTGTGGCAGGGGTCCAGCAGCCCCAGCATTTT. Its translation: CAISVAGVQQPQHF.

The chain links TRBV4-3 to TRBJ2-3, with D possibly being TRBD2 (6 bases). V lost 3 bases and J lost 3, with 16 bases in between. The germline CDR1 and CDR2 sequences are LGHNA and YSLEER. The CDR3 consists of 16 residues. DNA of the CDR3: TGCGCCAGCAGCCAGTCCACGGGGGATTATACAGATACGCAGTATTTT. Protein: CASSQSTGDYTDTQYF.

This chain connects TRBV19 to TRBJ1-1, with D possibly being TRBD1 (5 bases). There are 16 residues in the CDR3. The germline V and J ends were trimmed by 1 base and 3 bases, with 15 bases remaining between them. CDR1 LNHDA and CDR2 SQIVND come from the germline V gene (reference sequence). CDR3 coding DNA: TGTGCCAGTAGTATAGCAAGGAGGGGTTTTCACACTGAAGCTTTCTTT. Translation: CASSIARRGFHTEAFF.

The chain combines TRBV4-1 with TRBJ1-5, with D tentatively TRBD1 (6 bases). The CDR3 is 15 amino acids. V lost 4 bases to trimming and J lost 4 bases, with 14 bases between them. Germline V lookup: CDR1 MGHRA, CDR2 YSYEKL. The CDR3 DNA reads TGCGCCAGCAGCCCGGGTATACAGGGTAATCAGCCCCAGCATTTT. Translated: CASSPGIQGNQPQHF.

The chain's CDR3 is CASSPRDSGVYGYTF. For the CDR3, the DNA is TGTGCCAGCTCACCAAGAGATTCGGGGGTCTATGGCTACACCTTC. The chain couples TRBV18 to TRBJ1-2, with D perhaps TRBD1 (5 bases). The germline V and J ends were trimmed by 2 bases and 4 bases, with 14 bases remaining between them. Germline loops: CDR1 KGHSH, CDR2 LQKENI. The CDR3 is 15 amino acids. Complete variable domain (other parts from reference TRBV18 and TRBJ1-2): NAGVMQNPRHLVRRRGQEARLRCSPMKGHSHVYWYRQLPEEGLKFMVYLQKENIIDESGMPKERFSAEFPKEGPSILRIQQVVRGDSAAYFCASSPRDSGVYGYTFGSGTRLTVV.

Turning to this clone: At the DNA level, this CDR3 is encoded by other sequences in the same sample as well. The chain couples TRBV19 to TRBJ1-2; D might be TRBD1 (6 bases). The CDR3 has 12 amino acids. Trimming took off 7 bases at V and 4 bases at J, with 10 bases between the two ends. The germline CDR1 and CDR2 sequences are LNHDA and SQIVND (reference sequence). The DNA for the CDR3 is TGTGCCAGTACCACAGGGTCCTATGGCTACACCTTC. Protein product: CASTTGSYGYTF. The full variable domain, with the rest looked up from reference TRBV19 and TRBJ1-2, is DGGITQSPKYLFRKEGQNVTLSCEQNLNHDAMYWYRQDPGQGLRLIYYSQIVNDFQKGDIAEGYSVSREKKESFPLTVTSAQKNPTAFYLCASTTGSYGYTFGSGTRLTVV.

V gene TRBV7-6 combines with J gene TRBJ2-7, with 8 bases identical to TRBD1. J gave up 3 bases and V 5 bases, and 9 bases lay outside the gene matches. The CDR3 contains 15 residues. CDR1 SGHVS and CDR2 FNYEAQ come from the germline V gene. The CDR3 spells CASSPRAGQGYEQYF. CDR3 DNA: TGTGCCAGCAGCCCCCGGGCCGGACAGGGCTACGAGCAGTACTTC.

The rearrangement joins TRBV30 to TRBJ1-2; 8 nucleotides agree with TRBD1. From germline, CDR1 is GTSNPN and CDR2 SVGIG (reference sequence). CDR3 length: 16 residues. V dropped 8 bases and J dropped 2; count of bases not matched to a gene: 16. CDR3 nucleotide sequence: TGTGCCCTCAGGGGGGACAGGATGGGGTGGAACTATGGCTACACCTTC. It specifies CALRGDRMGWNYGYTF.